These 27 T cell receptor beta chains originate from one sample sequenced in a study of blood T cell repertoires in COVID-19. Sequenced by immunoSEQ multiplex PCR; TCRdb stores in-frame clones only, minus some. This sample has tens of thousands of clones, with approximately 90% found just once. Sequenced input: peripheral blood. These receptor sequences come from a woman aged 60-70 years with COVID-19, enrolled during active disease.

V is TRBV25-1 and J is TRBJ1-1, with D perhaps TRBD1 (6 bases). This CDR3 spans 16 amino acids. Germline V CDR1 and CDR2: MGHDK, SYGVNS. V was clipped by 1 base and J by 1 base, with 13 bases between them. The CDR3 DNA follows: TGTGCCAGCAGTGAATCCAGCTTGGGACAGAACACTGAAGCTTTCTTT. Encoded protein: CASSESSLGQNTEAFF.

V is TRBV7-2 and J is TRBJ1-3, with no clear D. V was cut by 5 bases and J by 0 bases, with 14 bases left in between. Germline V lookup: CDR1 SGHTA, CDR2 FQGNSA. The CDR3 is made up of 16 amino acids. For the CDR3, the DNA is TGTGCCAGCAGCCATACAGTAGGCCTCTCTGGAAACACCATATATTTT. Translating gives CASSHTVGLSGNTIYF.

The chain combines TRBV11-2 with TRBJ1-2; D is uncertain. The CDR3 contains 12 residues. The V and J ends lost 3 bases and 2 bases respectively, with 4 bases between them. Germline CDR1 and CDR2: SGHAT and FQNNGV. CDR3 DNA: TGTGCCAGCAGCTTCTCCAACTATGGCTACACCTTC. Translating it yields CASSFSNYGYTF.

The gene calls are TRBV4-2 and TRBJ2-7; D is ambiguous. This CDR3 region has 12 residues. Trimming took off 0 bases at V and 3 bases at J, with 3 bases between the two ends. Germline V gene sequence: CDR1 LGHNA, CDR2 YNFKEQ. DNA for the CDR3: TGTGCCAGCAGCCAAGACAACTACGAGCAGTACTTC. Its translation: CASSQDNYEQYF.

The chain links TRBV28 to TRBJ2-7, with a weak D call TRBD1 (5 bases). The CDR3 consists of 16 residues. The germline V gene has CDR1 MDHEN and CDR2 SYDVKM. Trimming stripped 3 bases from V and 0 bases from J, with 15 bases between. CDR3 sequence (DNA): TGTGCCAGCAGTTTTACCGGACCAGACAGCTCCTACGAGCAGTACTTC. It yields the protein CASSFTGPDSSYEQYF. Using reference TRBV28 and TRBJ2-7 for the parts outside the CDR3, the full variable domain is DVKVTQSSRYLVKRTGEKVFLECVQDMDHENMFWYRQDPGLGLRLIYFSYDVKMKEKGDIPEGYSVSREKKERFSLILESASTNQTSMYLCASSFTGPDSSYEQYFGPGTRLTVT.

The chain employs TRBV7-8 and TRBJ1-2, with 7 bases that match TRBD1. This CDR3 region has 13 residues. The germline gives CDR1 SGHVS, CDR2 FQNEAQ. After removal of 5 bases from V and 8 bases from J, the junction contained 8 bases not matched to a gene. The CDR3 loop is CASSGGTAVGYTF. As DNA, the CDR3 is TGTGCCAGCAGCGGCGGGACAGCCGTGGGCTACACCTTC. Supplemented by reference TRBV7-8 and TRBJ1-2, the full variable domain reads GAGVSQSPRYKVAKRGQDVALRCDPISGHVSLFWYQQALGQGPEFLTYFQNEAQLDKSGLPSDRFFAERPEGSVSTLKIQRTQQEDSAVYLCASSGGTAVGYTFGSGTRLTVV.

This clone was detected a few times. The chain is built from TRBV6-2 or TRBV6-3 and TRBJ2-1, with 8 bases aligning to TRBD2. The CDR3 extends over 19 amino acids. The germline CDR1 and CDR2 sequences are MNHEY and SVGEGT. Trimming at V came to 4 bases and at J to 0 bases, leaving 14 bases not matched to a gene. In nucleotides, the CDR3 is TGTGCCAGCAGTTCGGGTCTAGCGGGCCTGATTAGCTCCTACAATGAGCAGTTCTTC. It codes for CASSSGLAGLISSYNEQFF.

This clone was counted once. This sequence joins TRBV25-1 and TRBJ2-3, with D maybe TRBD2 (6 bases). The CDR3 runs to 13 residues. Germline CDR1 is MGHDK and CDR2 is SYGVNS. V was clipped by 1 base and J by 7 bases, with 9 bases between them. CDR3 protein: CASSEWTTHTQYF. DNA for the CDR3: TGTGCCAGCAGTGAATGGACTACACATACGCAGTATTTT. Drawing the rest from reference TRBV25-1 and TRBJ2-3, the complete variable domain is EADIYQTPRYLVIGTGKKITLECSQTMGHDKMYWYQQDPGMELHLIHYSYGVNSTEKGDLSSESTVSRIRTEHFPLTLESARPSHTSQYLCASSEWTTHTQYFGPGTRLTVL.

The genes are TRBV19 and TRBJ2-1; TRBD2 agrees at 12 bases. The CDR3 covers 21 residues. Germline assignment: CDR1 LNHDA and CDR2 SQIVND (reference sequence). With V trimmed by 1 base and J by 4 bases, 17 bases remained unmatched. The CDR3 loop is CASSIALLAGGPNNLYNEQFF. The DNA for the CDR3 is TGTGCCAGTAGTATAGCCCTGCTAGCGGGAGGGCCCAACAACCTATACAATGAGCAGTTCTTC. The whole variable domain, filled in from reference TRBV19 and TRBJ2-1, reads DGGITQSPKYLFRKEGQNVTLSCEQNLNHDAMYWYRQDPGQGLRLIYYSQIVNDFQKGDIAEGYSVSREKKESFPLTVTSAQKNPTAFYLCASSIALLAGGPNNLYNEQFFGPGTRLTVL.

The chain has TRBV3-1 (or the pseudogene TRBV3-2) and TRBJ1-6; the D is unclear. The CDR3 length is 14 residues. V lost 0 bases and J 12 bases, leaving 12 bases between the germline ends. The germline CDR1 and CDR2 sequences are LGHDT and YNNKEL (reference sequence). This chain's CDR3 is CASSQEDSRLPLHF. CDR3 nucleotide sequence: TGTGCCAGCAGCCAAGAAGACTCCCGGTTACCCCTCCACTTT.

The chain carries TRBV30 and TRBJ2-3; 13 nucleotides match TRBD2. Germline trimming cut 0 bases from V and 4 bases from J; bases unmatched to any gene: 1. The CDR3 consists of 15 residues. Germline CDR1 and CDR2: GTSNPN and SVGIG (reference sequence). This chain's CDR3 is CAWSVGLAGADTQYF. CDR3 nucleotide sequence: TGTGCCTGGAGTGTCGGACTAGCGGGAGCAGATACGCAGTATTTT.

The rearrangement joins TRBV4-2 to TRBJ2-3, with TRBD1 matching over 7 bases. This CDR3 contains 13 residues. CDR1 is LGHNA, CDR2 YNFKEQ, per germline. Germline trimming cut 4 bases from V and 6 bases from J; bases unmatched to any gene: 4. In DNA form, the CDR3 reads TGTGCCAGCAGCCTGACAGGGATGGATACGCAGTATTTT. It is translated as CASSLTGMDTQYF.

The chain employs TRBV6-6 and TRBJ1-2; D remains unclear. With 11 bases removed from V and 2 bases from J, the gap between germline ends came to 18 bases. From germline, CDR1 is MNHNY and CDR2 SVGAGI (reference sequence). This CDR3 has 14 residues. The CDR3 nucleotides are TGTGCCTCGCGGCCCGGCCCGGTGAACTATGGCTACACCTTC. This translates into CASRPGPVNYGYTF.

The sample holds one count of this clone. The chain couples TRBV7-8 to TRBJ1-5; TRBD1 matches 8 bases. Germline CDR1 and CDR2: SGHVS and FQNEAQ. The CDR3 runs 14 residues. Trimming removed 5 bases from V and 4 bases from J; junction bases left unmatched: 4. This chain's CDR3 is CASSPDRENQPQHF. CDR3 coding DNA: TGTGCCAGCAGCCCGGACAGGGAAAATCAGCCCCAGCATTTT.

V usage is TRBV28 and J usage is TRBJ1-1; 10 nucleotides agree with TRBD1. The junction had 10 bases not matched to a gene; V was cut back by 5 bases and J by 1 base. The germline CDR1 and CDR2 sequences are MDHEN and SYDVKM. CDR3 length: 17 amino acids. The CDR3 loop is CASSPPTGGWGNTEAFF. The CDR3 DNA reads TGTGCCAGCAGTCCACCGACAGGGGGCTGGGGGAACACTGAAGCTTTCTTT.

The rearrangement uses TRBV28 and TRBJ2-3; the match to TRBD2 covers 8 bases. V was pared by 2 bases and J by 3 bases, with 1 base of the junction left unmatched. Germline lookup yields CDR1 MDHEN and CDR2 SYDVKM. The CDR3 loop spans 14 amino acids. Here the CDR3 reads CASSLAGGTDTQYF. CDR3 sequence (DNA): TGTGCCAGCAGTTTAGCGGGAGGAACAGATACGCAGTATTTT.

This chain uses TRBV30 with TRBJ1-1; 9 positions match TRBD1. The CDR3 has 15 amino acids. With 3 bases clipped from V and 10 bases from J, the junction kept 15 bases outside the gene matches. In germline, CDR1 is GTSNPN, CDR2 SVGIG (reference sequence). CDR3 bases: TGTGCCTGGAGGACATCAGGCGGGACAGGGCAGGTAGCTTTCTTT. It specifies CAWRTSGGTGQVAFF.

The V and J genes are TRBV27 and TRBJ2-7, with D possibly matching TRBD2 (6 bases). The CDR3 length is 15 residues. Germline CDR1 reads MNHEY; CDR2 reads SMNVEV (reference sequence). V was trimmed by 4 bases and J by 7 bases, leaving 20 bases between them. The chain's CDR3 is CASSYPGVPPREQYF. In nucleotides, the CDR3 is TGTGCCAGCAGTTACCCGGGGGTACCCCCCCGAGAGCAGTACTTC.

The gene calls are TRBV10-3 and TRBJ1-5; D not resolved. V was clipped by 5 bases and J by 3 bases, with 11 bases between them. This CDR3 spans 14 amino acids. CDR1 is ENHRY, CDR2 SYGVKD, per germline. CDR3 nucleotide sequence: TGTGCCATCAGTAGCTCGCGGAACAATCAGCCCCAGCATTTT. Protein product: CAISSSRNNQPQHF.

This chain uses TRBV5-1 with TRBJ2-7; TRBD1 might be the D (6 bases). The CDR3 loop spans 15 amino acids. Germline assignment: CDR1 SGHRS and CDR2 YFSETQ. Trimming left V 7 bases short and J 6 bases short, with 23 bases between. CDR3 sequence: CASRMGTSHIGEQYF. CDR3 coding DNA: TGCGCCAGCCGAATGGGGACATCCCACATCGGCGAGCAGTACTTC.

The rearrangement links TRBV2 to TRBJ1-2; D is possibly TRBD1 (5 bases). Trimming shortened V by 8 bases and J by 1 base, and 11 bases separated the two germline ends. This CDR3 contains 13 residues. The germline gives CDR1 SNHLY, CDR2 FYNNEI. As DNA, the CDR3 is TGTGCCAGCTACAGGTCGCTTAACTATGGCTACACCTTC. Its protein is CASYRSLNYGYTF.

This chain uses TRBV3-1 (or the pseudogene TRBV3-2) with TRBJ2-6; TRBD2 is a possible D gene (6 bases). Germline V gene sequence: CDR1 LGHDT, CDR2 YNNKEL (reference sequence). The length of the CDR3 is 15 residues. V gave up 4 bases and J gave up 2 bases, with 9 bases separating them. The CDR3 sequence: CASSLGGAGANVLTF. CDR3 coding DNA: TGTGCCAGCAGCCTCGGGGGAGCTGGGGCCAACGTCCTGACTTTC.

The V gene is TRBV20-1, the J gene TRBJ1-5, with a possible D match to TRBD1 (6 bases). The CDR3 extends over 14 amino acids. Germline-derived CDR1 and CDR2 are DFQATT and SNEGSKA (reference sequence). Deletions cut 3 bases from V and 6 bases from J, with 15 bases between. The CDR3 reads CSASPPGVAQPQHF. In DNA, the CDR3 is TGCAGTGCTAGTCCTCCAGGGGTCGCTCAGCCCCAGCATTTT.

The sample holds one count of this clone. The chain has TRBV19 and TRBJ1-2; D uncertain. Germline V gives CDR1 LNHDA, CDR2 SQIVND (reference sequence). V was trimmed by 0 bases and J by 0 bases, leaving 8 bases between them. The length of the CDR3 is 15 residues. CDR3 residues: CASSIDIATNYGYTF. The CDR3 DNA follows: TGTGCCAGTAGTATAGATATCGCTACTAACTATGGCTACACCTTC.

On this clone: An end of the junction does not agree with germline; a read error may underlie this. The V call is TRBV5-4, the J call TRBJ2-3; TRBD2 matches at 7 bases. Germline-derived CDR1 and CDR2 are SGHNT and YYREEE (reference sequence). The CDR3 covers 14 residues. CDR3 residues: CASSLLGGGVMFDF. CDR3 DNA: TGTGCCAGCAGCCTTCTGGGGGGGGGTGTGATGTTCGATTTT.

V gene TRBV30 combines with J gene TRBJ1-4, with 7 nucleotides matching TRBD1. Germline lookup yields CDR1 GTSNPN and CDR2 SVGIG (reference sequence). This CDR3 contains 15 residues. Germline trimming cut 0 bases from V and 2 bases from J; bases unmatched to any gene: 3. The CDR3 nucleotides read TGTGCCTGGAGTGTGATAGGGGGCACTAATGAAAAACTGTTTTTT. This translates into CAWSVIGGTNEKLFF.

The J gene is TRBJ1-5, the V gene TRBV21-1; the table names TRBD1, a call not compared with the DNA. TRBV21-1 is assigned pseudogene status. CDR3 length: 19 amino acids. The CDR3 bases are TGTGCCAGCAGCAAAGAGGGAGGGACAGGGGTTAAGGCGAATCAGCCCCAGCATTTT. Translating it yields CASSKEGGTGVKANQPQHF.